The present T cell receptor beta chain was sequenced within a study of CD8+ T cells in alopecia areata. The table lists this clone with a few counts. Following RNA extraction, reverse transcription yielded cDNA that acted as the sequencing template. The assay was immunoSEQ multiplex PCR, and TCRdb's table has in-frame clones only and misses some. Here the sample spans roughly 210,000 clones, roughly 40% being singletons. The treatment: oral pan-JAK inhibitor, 5-10 mg twice daily. The TCR comes from a human donor with alopecia areata. Sequenced here: CD4+ T cells sorted from blood, sampled at approximately week 36, from a patient treated with tofacitinib.

In DNA, the CDR3 is TGTGCCAGCTCACCACCTCAGGGGCGGAGGTACTTC. It translates to CASSPPQGRRYF. The chain carries TRBV18 and TRBJ2-4, with D possibly matching TRBD1 (6 bases). This CDR3 comprises 12 residues. V dropped 0 bases and J dropped 15 bases, with 12 bases sitting between them. Germline V gene sequence: CDR1 KGHSH, CDR2 LQKENI.